The clone carrying this T cell receptor (beta chain) was detected ten times or more. Its antigen remains unknown. This sample is drawn from a study of regulatory T cells in long-lasting Graves disease. Overall study: With positive TSH receptor antibodies and over 5 years of antithyroid drugs, Graves' disease was considered persistent. The study, taken as a whole, reports: The study found persistent patients shared more public clonotypes (roughly 3,000) than new patients (just over 950). Accuracy may have suffered from the small sample size.

This CDR3 is 14 amino acids long. Trimming removed 3 bases at V and 6 bases at J, with 11 bases between. Germline V CDR1 and CDR2: MDHEN, SYDVKM. As for time point: persistent/refractory GD, antithyroid drugs over 5 years with positive TRAb. Preparation of the TCR library used RNA extracted from PBMCs. Library construction for TCR beta used iRepertoire HTBI primers and Arm-PCR of CDR3 regions. One entry per CDR3 protein, called by TCRdb with MiXCR from the multiplex PCR reads. This table holds around 500,000 distinct CDR3 sequences, roughly 20% found once. The chain uses TRBV28 and TRBJ1-4; weak D call: TRBD1 (6 bases). The sequence was obtained from a female donor with Graves disease. Specimen: peripheral blood mononuclear cells (PBMCs), collected when the disease was refractory, from a patient treated with antithyroid drugs. The chain's CDR3 is CASSFTGLDEKLFF. For the CDR3, the DNA is TGTGCCAGCAGTTTTACAGGGTTGGATGAAAAACTGTTTTTT.